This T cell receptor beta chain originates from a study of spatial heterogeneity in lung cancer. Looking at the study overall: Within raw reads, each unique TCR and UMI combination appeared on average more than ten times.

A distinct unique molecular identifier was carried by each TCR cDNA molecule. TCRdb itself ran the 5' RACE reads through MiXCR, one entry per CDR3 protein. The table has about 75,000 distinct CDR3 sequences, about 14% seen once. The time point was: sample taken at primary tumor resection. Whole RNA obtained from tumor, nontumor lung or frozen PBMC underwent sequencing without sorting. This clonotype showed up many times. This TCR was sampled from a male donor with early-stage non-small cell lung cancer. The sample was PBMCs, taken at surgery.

The CDR3, as DNA: TGCAGCGTCCGGGACAGGGGCAGCAATCAGCCCCAGCATTTT. It codes for CSVRDRGSNQPQHF. This chain uses TRBV29-1 with TRBJ1-5; 10 nucleotides line up with TRBD1. From germline, CDR1 is SQVTM and CDR2 ANQGSEA. With 6 bases clipped from V and 1 base from J, the junction kept 3 bases outside the gene matches. CDR3 length: 14 residues. The whole variable domain, remainder taken from reference TRBV29-1 and TRBJ1-5, is SAVISQKPSRDICQRGTSLTIQCQVDSQVTMMFWYRQQPGQSLTLIATANQGSEATYESGFVIDKFPISRPNLTFSTLTVSNMSPEDSSIYLCSVRDRGSNQPQHFGDGTRLSIL.